This T cell receptor beta chain was sequenced in a study of shared T cell receptors in the human thymus. CDR3 size: 14 residues. V was trimmed by 1 base and J by 4 bases, leaving 10 bases between them. Germline V gene sequence: CDR1 SGHTA, CDR2 FQGNSA. TCRdb keeps only in-frame clones here, not all; method: immunoSEQ multiplex PCR. The sample lists 500,000 to 850,000 clones, approximately 87% seen once, with 0.0094% in the top ten. The data also belong to a second study, concerning human thymus T cells. That paper states: Thymus pieces cut out during corrective heart surgery were the tissue that was used.

The rearrangement links TRBV7-2 to TRBJ1-2; D is unresolved. Sample: thymocytes. The sequence derives from a boy in the first two years of life with a congenital heart defect. CDR3 sequence (DNA): TGTGCCAGCAGCTTAGGTCCCGGAGGCTATGGCTACACCTTC. Translating it yields CASSLGPGGYGYTF.